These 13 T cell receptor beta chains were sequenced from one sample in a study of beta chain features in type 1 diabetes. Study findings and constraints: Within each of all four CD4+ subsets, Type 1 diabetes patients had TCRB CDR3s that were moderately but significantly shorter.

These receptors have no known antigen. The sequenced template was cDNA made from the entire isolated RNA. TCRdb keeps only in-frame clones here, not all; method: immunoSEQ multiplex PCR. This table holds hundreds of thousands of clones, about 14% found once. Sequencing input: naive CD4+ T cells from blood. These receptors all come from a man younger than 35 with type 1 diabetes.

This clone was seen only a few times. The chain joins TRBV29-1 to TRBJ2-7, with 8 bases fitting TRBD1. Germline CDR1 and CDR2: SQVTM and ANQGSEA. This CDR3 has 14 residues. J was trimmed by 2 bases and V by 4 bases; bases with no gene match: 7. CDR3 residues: CSVVWDRLAYEQYF. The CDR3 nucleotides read TGCAGCGTTGTTTGGGACAGGTTAGCCTACGAGCAGTACTTC.

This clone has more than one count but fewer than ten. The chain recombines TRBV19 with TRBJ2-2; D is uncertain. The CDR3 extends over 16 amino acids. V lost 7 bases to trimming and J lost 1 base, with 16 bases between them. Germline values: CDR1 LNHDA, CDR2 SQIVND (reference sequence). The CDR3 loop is CASIPAAARNTGELFF. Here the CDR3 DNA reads TGTGCCAGTATCCCGGCGGCAGCCCGGAACACCGGGGAGCTGTTTTTT.

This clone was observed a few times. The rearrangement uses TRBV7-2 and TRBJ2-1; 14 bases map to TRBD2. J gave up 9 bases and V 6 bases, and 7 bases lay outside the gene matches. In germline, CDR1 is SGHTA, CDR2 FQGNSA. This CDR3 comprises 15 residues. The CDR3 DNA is TGTGCCAGCAGGCGTCCGGGACTAGCGGGAGTTGAGCAGTTCTTC. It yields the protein CASRRPGLAGVEQFF.

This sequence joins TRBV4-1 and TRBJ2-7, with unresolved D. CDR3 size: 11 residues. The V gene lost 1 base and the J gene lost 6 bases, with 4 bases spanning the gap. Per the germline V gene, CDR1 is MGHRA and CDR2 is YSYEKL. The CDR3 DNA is TGCGCCAGCAGCCAAGGTGTCGAGCAGTACTTC. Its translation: CASSQGVEQYF.

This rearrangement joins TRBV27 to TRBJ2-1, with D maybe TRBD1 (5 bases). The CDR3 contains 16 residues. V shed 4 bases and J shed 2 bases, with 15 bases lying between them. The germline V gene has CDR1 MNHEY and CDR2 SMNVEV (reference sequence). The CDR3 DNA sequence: TGTGCCAGCAGTTCCCCCTCAGGGCTTACCTACAATGAGCAGTTCTTC. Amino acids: CASSSPSGLTYNEQFF.

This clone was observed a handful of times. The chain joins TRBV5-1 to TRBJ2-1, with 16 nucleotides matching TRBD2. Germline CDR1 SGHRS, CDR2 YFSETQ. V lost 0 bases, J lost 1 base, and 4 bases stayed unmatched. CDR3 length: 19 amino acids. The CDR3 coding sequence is TGCGCCAGCAGCTTGGCGGGACTAGCGGGAGGGCCGTCCTACAATGAGCAGTTCTTC. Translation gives CASSLAGLAGGPSYNEQFF.

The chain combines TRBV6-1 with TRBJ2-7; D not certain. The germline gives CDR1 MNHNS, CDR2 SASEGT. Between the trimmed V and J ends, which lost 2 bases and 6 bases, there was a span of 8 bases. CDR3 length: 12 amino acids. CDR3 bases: TGTGCCAGCAGTGAATCATTCTCCGAGCAGTACTTC. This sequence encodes CASSESFSEQYF.

The CDR3 coding sequence is TGTGCCAGCAGCCCCCGGACAGCCCCATCCGTGGGCTACACCTTC. It yields the protein CASSPRTAPSVGYTF. V is TRBV14 and J is TRBJ1-2, with TRBD1 as a possible D gene (6 bases). The CDR3 runs to 15 residues. The V gene's germline CDR1 is SGHDN and CDR2 FVKESK. Deletions cut 4 bases from V and 8 bases from J, with 20 bases between.

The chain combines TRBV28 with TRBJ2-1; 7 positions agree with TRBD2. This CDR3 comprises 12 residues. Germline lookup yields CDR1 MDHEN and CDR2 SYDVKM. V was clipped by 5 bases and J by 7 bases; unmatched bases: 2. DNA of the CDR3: TGTGCCAGCAGTGCTAGCGGTAATGAGCAGTTCTTC. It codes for CASSASGNEQFF.

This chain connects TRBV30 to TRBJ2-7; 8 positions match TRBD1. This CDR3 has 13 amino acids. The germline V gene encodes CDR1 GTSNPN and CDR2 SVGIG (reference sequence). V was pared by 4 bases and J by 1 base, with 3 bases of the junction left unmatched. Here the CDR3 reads CAWNTGGSYEQYF. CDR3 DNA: TGTGCCTGGAATACAGGGGGGTCCTACGAGCAGTACTTC.

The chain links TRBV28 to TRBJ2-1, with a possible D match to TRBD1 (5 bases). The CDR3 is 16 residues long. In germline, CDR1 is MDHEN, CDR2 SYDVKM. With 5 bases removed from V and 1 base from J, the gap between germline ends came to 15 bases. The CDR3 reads CASSPRWGSSYNEQFF. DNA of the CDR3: TGTGCCAGCAGTCCCCGTTGGGGCAGTTCCTACAATGAGCAGTTCTTC.

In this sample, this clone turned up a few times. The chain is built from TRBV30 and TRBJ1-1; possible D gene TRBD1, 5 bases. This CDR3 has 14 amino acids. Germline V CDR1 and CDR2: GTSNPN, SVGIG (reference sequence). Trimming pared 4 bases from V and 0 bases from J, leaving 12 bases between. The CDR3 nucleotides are TGTGCCTGGATCATACCGGGACTGAACACTGAAGCTTTCTTT. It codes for CAWIIPGLNTEAFF.

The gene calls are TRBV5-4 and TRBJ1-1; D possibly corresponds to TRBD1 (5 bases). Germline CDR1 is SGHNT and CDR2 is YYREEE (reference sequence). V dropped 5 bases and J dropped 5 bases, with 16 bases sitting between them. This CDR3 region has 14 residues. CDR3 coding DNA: TGTGCCAGCAGTGGGACCGGGACGGCAACTGAAGCTTTCTTT. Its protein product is CASSGTGTATEAFF.